These T cell receptor beta chains were read from a single sample in a study of post-analysis software for immune sequencing data. Each CDR3 protein gets one entry after TCRdb re-called the PCR reads with MiXCR. The table records 650,000 to 900,000 distinct CDR3 sequences, under 60% of them present only once. Input material: blood. Receptors were obtained from a girl aged 5 to 17 with multiple sclerosis. Each CDR3 is given with its conserved first and last residue. A row's size may be missing; if present it is once, few, many or a size class.

size: few; V: TRBV7-8; J: TRBJ2-4; CDR3: CASSLGGIMQAKNIQYF
size: few; V: TRBV20-1; J: TRBJ2-7; CDR3: CSAKGRGKETYEQYF
size: few; V: TRBV5-1; J: TRBJ2-7; CDR3: CASSPLTGAGGAYEQYF
size: .; V: TRBV29-1; J: TRBJ2-1; CDR3: CSVSLGAGGGNEQFF
size: .; V: TRBV20-1; J: TRBJ2-3; CDR3: CSAKPGLADTDTQYF
size: .; V: TRBV28; J: TRBJ2-1; CDR3: CASSSPRGDHNEQFF
size: once; V: TRBV7-2; J: TRBJ2-3; CDR3: CASSSIPTGTQYF
size: .; V: TRBV20-1; J: TRBJ2-1; CDR3: CSATGLAGAEQFF
size: .; V: TRBV29-1; J: TRBJ1-2; CDR3: CSVDMEYYGYTF
size: .; V: TRBV29-1; J: TRBJ2-1; CDR3: CSVHGGSTDTQFF
size: .; V: TRBV29-1; J: TRBJ1-2; CDR3: CSVGTGLNYGYTF
size: .; V: TRBV7-6; J: TRBJ2-2; CDR3: CASSSQTGINTGELFF
size: .; V: TRBV4-2; J: TRBJ2-3; CDR3: CASSQLAGTDTQYF
size: .; V: TRBV20-1; J: TRBJ2-7; CDR3: CSARSDYEQYF
size: .; V: TRBV11-2; J: TRBJ2-3; CDR3: CASSSWGRPDTQYF
size: .; V: TRBV5-5; J: TRBJ2-7; CDR3: CASALETGFSYEQYF
size: .; V: TRBV12-3/TRBV12-4; J: .; CDR3: CAARALGGEQYF
size: .; V: TRBV11-2; J: TRBJ2-3; CDR3: CASSLYGTKDTQYF
size: .; V: TRBV6-1; J: TRBJ2-1; CDR3: CASSQGQGLNEQFF
size: .; V: TRBV12-3/TRBV12-4; J: TRBJ1-5; CDR3: CASSLREQGMQHF
size: .; V: TRBV7-8; J: TRBJ2-3; CDR3: CASSHLAGGNGDTQYF
size: many; V: TRBV3-1; J: TRBJ2-5; CDR3: CASSQVARGGTQYF
size: few; V: TRBV6-2/TRBV6-3; J: TRBJ2-1; CDR3: CASSYSTPPEQFF
size: .; V: TRBV20-1; J: TRBJ2-3; CDR3: CSARVPDRTDTQYF
size: .; V: TRBV9; J: TRBJ1-3; CDR3: CASSVTTDRTFGNTIYF
size: few; V: TRBV9; J: TRBJ2-3; CDR3: CASSVGPHFRLASTDTQYF
size: .; V: TRBV7-2; J: TRBJ2-1; CDR3: CASSLYFLDPTEQFF
size: .; V: TRBV12-3/TRBV12-4; J: TRBJ2-7; CDR3: CASSSPPRGTYEQYF
size: .; V: TRBV20-1; J: TRBJ2-7; CDR3: CRARVGDYEQYF
size: few; V: TRBV20-1; J: TRBJ2-1; CDR3: CSASPYTVGDNEQFF
size: .; V: TRBV29-1; J: TRBJ2-1; CDR3: CSVETLAGGIDEQFF
size: .; V: TRBV29-1; J: TRBJ2-1; CDR3: CSVGSGRGPYNEQFF
size: .; V: TRBV20-1; J: TRBJ2-3; CDR3: CSASDTGGRTDTQYF
size: few; V: TRBV20-1; J: TRBJ2-1; CDR3: CSAFPRGGLLDEQFF
size: .; V: TRBV29-1; J: TRBJ2-1; CDR3: CSVEGGSGSEQFF
size: .; V: TRBV7-8; J: TRBJ2-1; CDR3: CASSTLVAVHEQFF
size: few; V: TRBV9; J: TRBJ1-2; CDR3: CASSDFYGYTF
size: .; V: TRBV2; J: TRBJ1-1; CDR3: CASSRDSLPEAFF
size: few; V: TRBV28; J: TRBJ1-1; CDR3: CASSFRLNTEAFF
size: few; V: TRBV29-1; J: TRBJ2-7; CDR3: CSAHSGVPSYEQYF
size: .; V: TRBV11-2; J: TRBJ2-1; CDR3: CASSLGLLADIYNEQFF
size: .; V: TRBV12-3/TRBV12-4; J: .; CDR3: CASSSQGAEQYF
size: .; V: TRBV2; J: TRBJ2-7; CDR3: CASSELAGAMGEQYF
size: many; V: TRBV20-1; J: TRBJ2-5; CDR3: CSAAPGLAGAETQYF
size: few; V: TRBV29-1; J: TRBJ1-1; CDR3: CSVNTGGAFF
size: few; V: TRBV11-1; J: TRBJ2-7; CDR3: CASSLSRLGLYEQYF
size: .; V: TRBV7-9; J: TRBJ1-1; CDR3: CASSLNTGPTEAFF
size: .; V: TRBV6-5; J: TRBJ1-5; CDR3: CASSPRTGTSNQPQHF